The 32 T cell receptor beta chains given below trace back to one sample, sequenced in a study of blood T cell repertoires in COVID-19. Sequencing used immunoSEQ multiplex PCR; TCRdb keeps in-frame clones, though not all of them. The sample consists of around 71,000 clones, roughly 82% of them appearing once. Sequences were obtained from peripheral blood. These receptors came from a woman older than 75 with active or convalescent COVID-19.

The chain joins TRBV9 to TRBJ2-2; possible D gene TRBD1, 5 bases. The CDR3 covers 15 residues. Trimming took off 3 bases at V and 5 bases at J, with 14 bases between the two ends. Germline CDR1 SGDLS, CDR2 YYNGEE. The CDR3 DNA reads TGTGCCAGCAGCGCCAATCCCGACAGTACCGGGGAGCTGTTTTTT. It yields the protein CASSANPDSTGELFF.

The chain joins TRBV7-2 to TRBJ2-7, with D unclear. This CDR3 has 15 amino acids. V gave up 1 base and J gave up 2 bases, with 12 bases separating them. In germline, CDR1 is SGHTA, CDR2 FQGNSA. The CDR3 DNA reads as TGTGCCAGCAGCTTAGAACCCTTTAGTACCTACGAGCAGTACTTC. Encoded protein: CASSLEPFSTYEQYF.

The chain has TRBV5-6 and TRBJ2-7; D not resolved. Trimming took off 3 bases at V and 3 bases at J, with 4 bases between the two ends. From germline, CDR1 is SGHDT and CDR2 YYEEEE. This CDR3 has 11 residues. CDR3 loop: CASSSYYEQYF. The CDR3, as DNA: TGTGCCAGCAGCTCGTACTACGAGCAGTACTTC.

The chain is built from TRBV4-3 and TRBJ1-4; D perhaps matches TRBD1 (6 bases). V was pared by 0 bases and J by 2 bases, with 10 bases between. Germline-derived CDR1 and CDR2 are LGHNA and YSLEER. The CDR3 sequence is 16 residues long. CDR3 protein: CASSQEGADTNEKLFF. The CDR3 nucleotides read TGCGCCAGCAGCCAAGAGGGGGCAGACACTAATGAAAAACTGTTTTTT.

The chain joins TRBV25-1 to TRBJ1-5, with D unclear. Per the germline V gene, CDR1 is MGHDK and CDR2 is SYGVNS. The CDR3 sequence is 13 residues long. The ends were cut back, 5 bases at V and 4 bases at J, with 9 bases in the middle. DNA of the CDR3: TGTGCCAGCAGTATGGGAGGTAATCAGCCCCAGCATTTT. It encodes CASSMGGNQPQHF.

Details on this clone: Mismatch with germline at one junction end may stem from a read error. This chain joins TRBV6-1 and TRBJ1-5, with D tentatively TRBD1 (6 bases). The CDR3 loop spans 15 amino acids. Germline CDR1 and CDR2: MNHNS and SASEGT. CDR3 protein: CASSEGGGSNQPQHF. For the CDR3, the DNA is TGTGCCAGCAGCGAAGGGGGAGGTAGCAATCAGCCCCAGCATTTT.

V gene TRBV30 combines with J gene TRBJ1-1; 10 positions agree with TRBD1. The trim removed 3 bases at V and 4 bases at J, leaving 2 bases unmatched. CDR1 and CDR2 (germline): GTSNPN, SVGIG (reference sequence). This CDR3 is 13 amino acids long. DNA for the CDR3: TGTGCCTGGAGGGGGACAGGGGCCACTGAAGCTTTCTTT. Protein product: CAWRGTGATEAFF. The full variable domain, with the rest looked up from reference TRBV30 and TRBJ1-1, is SQTIHQWPATLVQPVGSPLSLECTVEGTSNPNLYWYRQAAGRGLQLLFYSVGIGQISSEVPQNLSASRPQDRQFILSSKKLLLSDSGFYLCAWRGTGATEAFFGQGTRLTVV.

The chain has TRBV19 and TRBJ2-3; D perhaps matches TRBD2 (5 bases). The CDR3 totals 16 residues. Trimming left V 6 bases short and J 8 bases short, with 24 bases between. The germline V gene encodes CDR1 LNHDA and CDR2 SQIVND (reference sequence). The CDR3 protein is CASRAGGNSVLGTQYF. In DNA, the CDR3 is TGTGCCAGTAGGGCGGGCGGTAACTCCGTCCTAGGTACGCAGTATTTT.

This clone has more than one count but fewer than ten. The chain combines TRBV12-3 or TRBV12-4 with TRBJ2-5; no clear D. This CDR3 has 13 residues. Trimming cost V 2 bases and J 5 bases, with 9 bases left between them. CDR3 bases: TGTGCCAGCAGTTTAACAGTCCGGGAGACCCAGTACTTC. Its translation is CASSLTVRETQYF.

In DNA, the CDR3 is TGTGCCAGCAGTGAACGGGTTTGGGGGACAGGGGATGAAAAACTGTTTTTT. Amino acid sequence: CASSERVWGTGDEKLFF. The chain couples TRBV6-1 to TRBJ1-4, with 10 nucleotides matching TRBD1. This CDR3 contains 17 residues. Germline values: CDR1 MNHNS, CDR2 SASEGT. V lost 2 bases and J lost 6; bases outside the gene matches: 9.

This sequence joins TRBV5-1 and TRBJ2-2; possible D gene TRBD2, 5 bases. Germline CDR1 and CDR2: SGHRS and YFSETQ. The CDR3 loop spans 12 amino acids. V lost 5 bases and J lost 7, with 9 bases in between. The CDR3 bases are TGCGCCAGCAGGATACGGGGCGGGGAGCTGTTTTTT. It encodes CASRIRGGELFF.

The chain joins TRBV27 to TRBJ1-5; D is perhaps TRBD1 (5 bases). The germline V and J ends were trimmed by 6 bases and 7 bases, with 10 bases remaining between them. This CDR3 is 12 amino acids long. The germline V gene encodes CDR1 MNHEY and CDR2 SMNVEV (reference sequence). The CDR3 protein is CASRTSGQPQHF. The CDR3, as DNA: TGTGCCAGCAGAACCTCAGGGCAGCCCCAGCATTTT.

The chain has TRBV7-2 and TRBJ2-3; 9 nucleotides align to TRBD2. CDR1 and CDR2 from the germline V gene are SGHTA and FQGNSA. Unmatched junction bases numbered 6, after V lost 5 bases and J lost 3 bases. There are 15 residues in the CDR3. The CDR3, as DNA: TGTGCCAGCAGCCGCGGGGGGGCCGGGACAGATACGCAGTATTTT. Protein sequence: CASSRGGAGTDTQYF.

V and J are TRBV29-1 and TRBJ1-5, with 7 bases aligning to TRBD1. The CDR3 totals 13 residues. CDR1 is SQVTM, CDR2 ANQGSEA, per germline. V trimming: 7 bases; J trimming: 2 bases; junction bases outside the gene matches: 5. This chain's CDR3 is CSARQGGNQPQHF. CDR3 DNA sequence: TGCAGCGCTAGACAGGGCGGCAATCAGCCCCAGCATTTT.

This clone was counted only a few times. This chain joins TRBV7-2 and TRBJ1-5, with 7 nucleotides matching TRBD1. J lost 4 bases, V lost 4 bases, and 4 bases had no gene match. There are 14 residues in the CDR3. In germline, CDR1 is SGHTA, CDR2 FQGNSA. CDR3 coding DNA: TGTGCCAGCAGCTCGACAGGGCGGAATCAGCCCCAGCATTTT. Encoded protein: CASSSTGRNQPQHF.

The chain has TRBV2 and TRBJ1-1; D perhaps matches TRBD1 (5 bases). Trimming shortened V by 4 bases and J by 9 bases, and 12 bases separated the two germline ends. The CDR3 totals 12 residues. Germline V lookup: CDR1 SNHLY, CDR2 FYNNEI. This chain's CDR3 is CASSVRGDQAFF. DNA for the CDR3: TGTGCCAGCAGTGTGCGGGGGGATCAAGCTTTCTTT.

The chain recombines TRBV7-9 with TRBJ1-3; D is unclear. Trimming stripped 1 base from V and 13 bases from J, with 17 bases between. There are 14 residues in the CDR3. Per germline, CDR1 SEHNR and CDR2 FQNEAQ (reference sequence). The CDR3 spells CASSLDRLVGEIYF. In DNA form, the CDR3 reads TGTGCCAGCAGCTTAGACAGACTCGTTGGGGAGATATATTTT.

This chain connects TRBV4-2 to TRBJ2-1, with D unclear. Germline V lookup: CDR1 LGHNA, CDR2 YNFKEQ. Trimming shortened V by 0 bases and J by 11 bases, and 11 bases separated the two germline ends. The CDR3 is 13 residues long. The CDR3 loop reads CASSQDPAMKQFF. CDR3 DNA: TGTGCCAGCAGCCAAGATCCCGCGATGAAGCAGTTCTTC.

The rearrangement uses TRBV5-1 and TRBJ1-2; tentatively, D is TRBD1 (6 bases). Germline V gives CDR1 SGHRS, CDR2 YFSETQ. Between the trimmed V and J ends, which lost 4 bases and 2 bases, there was a span of 18 bases. The CDR3 is 16 residues long. CDR3 region: CASSTSNQGYNYGYTF. The CDR3 nucleotides read TGCGCCAGCAGCACCAGTAACCAGGGGTACAACTATGGCTACACCTTC. The full variable domain, in which reference TRBV5-1 and TRBJ1-2 provide the parts outside the CDR3, is KAGVTQTPRYLIKTRGQQVTLSCSPISGHRSVSWYQQTPGQGLQFLFEYFSETQRNKGNFPGRFSGRQFSNSRSEMNVSTLELGDSALYLCASSTSNQGYNYGYTFGSGTRLTVV.

The chain uses TRBV6-5 and TRBJ2-7, with D perhaps TRBD2 (7 bases). This CDR3 is built from 15 residues. V was trimmed by 6 bases and J by 2 bases, leaving 17 bases between them. From germline, CDR1 is MNHEY and CDR2 SVGAGI. CDR3 bases: TGTGCCAGCAGCTCCTCCCAAGGGGGGGCCTACGAGCAGTACTTC. Encoded protein: CASSSSQGGAYEQYF.

The chain employs TRBV20-1 and TRBJ2-1, with D uncertain. Per the germline V gene, CDR1 is DFQATT and CDR2 is SNEGSKA (reference sequence). CDR3 size: 11 residues. The V end lost 6 bases, the J end lost 6 bases, and 9 bases lay between the germline ends. DNA of the CDR3: TGCAGTGCGGAGACCCTCAATGAGCAGTTCTTC. It codes for CSAETLNEQFF.

This clone turned up a few times. This chain joins TRBV5-4 and TRBJ1-1; no definite D call. The germline CDR1 and CDR2 sequences are SGHNT and YYREEE (reference sequence). The CDR3 is 14 amino acids. V lost 4 bases and J 4 bases, leaving 14 bases between the germline ends. The CDR3 region has the DNA TGTGCCAGCAGCGTGCGGGGTTGGGGCACTGAAGCTTTCTTT. Translation: CASSVRGWGTEAFF.

This chain links TRBV7-2 with TRBJ2-7; 7 bases agree with TRBD1. Trimming took 5 bases from V and 0 from J; bases not matched to a gene: 4. CDR1 and CDR2 (germline): SGHTA, FQGNSA. The length of the CDR3 is 14 residues. CDR3 bases: TGTGCCAGCAGCAGGGACAGTCTCTCCTACGAGCAGTACTTC. It is translated as CASSRDSLSYEQYF.

The gene calls are TRBV5-4 and TRBJ1-2; 8 nucleotides line up with TRBD1. This CDR3 comprises 15 residues. The germline V gene has CDR1 SGHNT and CDR2 YYREEE (reference sequence). The trim removed 4 bases at V and 4 bases at J, leaving 9 bases unmatched. This CDR3 reads CASSLAGQAIYGYTF. CDR3 sequence (DNA): TGTGCCAGCAGCCTGGCGGGACAGGCGATCTATGGCTACACCTTC.

This clone was observed a handful of times. CDR3 amino acids: CASSARGTSGGVEQFF. The CDR3 nucleotides are TGTGCCAGCAGCGCGCGCGGGACTAGCGGGGGAGTTGAGCAGTTCTTC. The V and J genes are TRBV9 and TRBJ2-1; 14 bases fit TRBD2. This CDR3 contains 16 residues. The germline V gene has CDR1 SGDLS and CDR2 YYNGEE. V was clipped by 3 bases and J by 9 bases; unmatched bases: 8.

This rearrangement joins TRBV28 to TRBJ1-1; D may be TRBD1 (5 bases). This CDR3 region has 12 residues. Trimming removed 9 bases at V and 4 bases at J, with 12 bases between. Looked up from germline, CDR1 is MDHEN and CDR2 is SYDVKM. This CDR3 reads CASDSGGTEAFF. The CDR3 nucleotides read TGTGCCAGTGACAGCGGGGGCACTGAAGCTTTCTTT.

V and J are TRBV30 and TRBJ2-3, with 11 bases identical to TRBD2. This CDR3 comprises 13 residues. The germline V gene encodes CDR1 GTSNPN and CDR2 SVGIG (reference sequence). The trim removed 3 bases at V and 7 bases at J, leaving 3 bases unmatched. The CDR3 nucleotides are TGTGCCTGGAGGCTAGCGGGGGGCAATACGCAGTATTTT. It codes for CAWRLAGGNTQYF.

This chain links TRBV7-9 with TRBJ2-5; possible D gene TRBD2, 5 bases. This CDR3 comprises 14 residues. The ends were cut back, 1 base at V and 2 bases at J, with 8 bases in the middle. Per the germline V gene, CDR1 is SEHNR and CDR2 is FQNEAQ (reference sequence). The CDR3 spells CASSLGERQETQYF. In DNA, the CDR3 is TGTGCCAGCAGCTTAGGTGAGCGGCAAGAGACCCAGTACTTC.

In this sample, this clone turned up a few times. The chain employs TRBV7-2 and TRBJ2-3, with 10 bases aligning to TRBD1. Looked up from germline, CDR1 is SGHTA and CDR2 is FQGNSA. This CDR3 has 14 amino acids. V dropped 5 bases and J dropped 11; count of bases not matched to a gene: 10. The CDR3 sequence: CASSPTAGTGEQYF. The DNA of the CDR3 is TGTGCCAGCAGCCCGACCGCCGGGACAGGGGAGCAGTATTTT.

This clone appeared a few times. This chain uses TRBV6-5 with TRBJ1-4; D is uncertain. This CDR3 is built from 13 residues. Trimming shortened V by 9 bases and J by 4 bases, and 12 bases separated the two germline ends. The germline CDR1 and CDR2 sequences are MNHEY and SVGAGI. The CDR3 sequence: CASAQRFNEKLFF. CDR3 in DNA: TGTGCCAGTGCGCAGCGCTTTAATGAAAAACTGTTTTTT.

This chain links TRBV7-2 with TRBJ2-5, with unresolved D. The CDR3 spans 12 residues. V gave up 1 base and J gave up 5 bases, with 5 bases separating them. Germline loops: CDR1 SGHTA, CDR2 FQGNSA. CDR3 bases: TGTGCCAGCAGCTTAGTAGATGAGACCCAGTACTTC. Its translation: CASSLVDETQYF.

J is TRBJ2-1 and V is TRBV18; D might be TRBD1 (6 bases). V lost 0 bases and J 3 bases, leaving 12 bases between the germline ends. Germline V gene data show CDR1 as KGHSH and CDR2 as LQKENI. The CDR3 covers 16 residues. The CDR3 nucleotides are TGTGCCAGCTCACCACCGGCAGGGGCTGTCTACAATGAGCAGTTCTTC. This codes for CASSPPAGAVYNEQFF.